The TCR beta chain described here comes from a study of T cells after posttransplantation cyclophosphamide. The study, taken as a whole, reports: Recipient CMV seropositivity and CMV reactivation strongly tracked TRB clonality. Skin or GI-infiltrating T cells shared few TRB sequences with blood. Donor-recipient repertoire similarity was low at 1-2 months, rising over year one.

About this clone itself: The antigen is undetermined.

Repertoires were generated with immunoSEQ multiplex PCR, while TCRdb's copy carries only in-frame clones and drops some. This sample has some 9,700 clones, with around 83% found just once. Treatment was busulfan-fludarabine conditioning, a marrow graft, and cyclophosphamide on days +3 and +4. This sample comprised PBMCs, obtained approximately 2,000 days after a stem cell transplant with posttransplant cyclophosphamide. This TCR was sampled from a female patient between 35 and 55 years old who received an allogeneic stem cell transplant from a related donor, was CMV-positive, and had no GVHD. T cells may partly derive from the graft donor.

CDR3 coding DNA: TGTGCCAGCAGTGAAGTTAGGGGTTCCTACGAGCAGTACTTC. It translates to CASSEVRGSYEQYF. V is TRBV6-1 and J is TRBJ2-7; D is perhaps TRBD1 (5 bases). Trimming took 1 base from V and 1 from J, leaving 8 bases between them. This CDR3 contains 14 residues. The germline CDR1 and CDR2 sequences are MNHNS and SASEGT.